This T cell receptor (beta chain) was obtained from a study of OX40 agonist ivuxolimab in advanced cancers. The CDR3 consists of 15 residues. Germline assignment: CDR1 MNHEY and CDR2 SVGAGI. With 5 bases removed from V and 4 bases from J, the gap between germline ends came to 17 bases. TCRdb keeps only in-frame clones here, not all; method: immunoSEQ multiplex PCR. The sample includes around 45,000 clones, approximately 83% seen only once; the top ten take 30% to 35%. The chain carries TRBV6-5 and TRBJ1-2, with D tentatively TRBD1 (5 bases). Specimen: CD4+ or CD8+ T cells sorted from blood, collected in a trial of the OX40 agonist ivuxolimab. This TCR was recovered from an adult with an advanced solid tumor such as melanoma, head and neck, liver or kidney cancer. The CDR3 DNA sequence: TGTGCCAGCAGTGCCCCCCGAGGGGCGGGCTATGGCTACACCTTC. This encodes CASSAPRGAGYGYTF.